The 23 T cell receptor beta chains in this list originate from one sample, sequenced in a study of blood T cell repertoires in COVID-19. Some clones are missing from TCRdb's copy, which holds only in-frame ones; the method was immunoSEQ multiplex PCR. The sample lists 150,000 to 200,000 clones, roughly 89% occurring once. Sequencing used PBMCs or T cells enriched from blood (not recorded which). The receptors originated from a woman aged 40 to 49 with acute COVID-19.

The CDR3 DNA reads TGCAGCGTTGAAGATACGTCGCGCGGGGGGGCGAACTATGGCTACACCTTC. Translated: CSVEDTSRGGANYGYTF. This rearrangement joins TRBV29-1 to TRBJ1-2, with D perhaps matching TRBD1 (6 bases). In germline, CDR1 is SQVTM, CDR2 ANQGSEA. The CDR3 loop spans 17 amino acids. V was clipped by 0 bases and J by 2 bases, with 19 bases between them.

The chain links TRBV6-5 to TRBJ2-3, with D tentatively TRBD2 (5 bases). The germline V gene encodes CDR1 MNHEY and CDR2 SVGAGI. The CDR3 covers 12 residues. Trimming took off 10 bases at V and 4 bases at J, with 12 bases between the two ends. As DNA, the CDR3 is TGTGCCACCACGGGGTTGGCAGATACGCAGTATTTT. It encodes CATTGLADTQYF.

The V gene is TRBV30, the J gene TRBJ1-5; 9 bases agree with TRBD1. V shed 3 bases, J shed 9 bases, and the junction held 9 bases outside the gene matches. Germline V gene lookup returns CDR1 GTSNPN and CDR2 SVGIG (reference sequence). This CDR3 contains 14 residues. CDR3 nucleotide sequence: TGTGCCTGGAGCCAGGGACAGGGTGATTCGCCCCAGCATTTT. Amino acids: CAWSQGQGDSPQHF.

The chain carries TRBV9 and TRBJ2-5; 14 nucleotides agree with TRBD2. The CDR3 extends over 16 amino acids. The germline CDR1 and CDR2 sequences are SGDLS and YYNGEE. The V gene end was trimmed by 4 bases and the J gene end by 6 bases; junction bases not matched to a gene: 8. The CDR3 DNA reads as TGTGCCAGCAGCACCGAGACTAGCGGGGGGGCGCAGACCCAGTACTTC. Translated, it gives CASSTETSGGAQTQYF. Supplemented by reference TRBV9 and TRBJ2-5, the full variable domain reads DSGVTQTPKHLITATGQRVTLRCSPRSGDLSVYWYQQSLDQGLQFLIQYYNGEERAKGNILERFSAQQFPDLHSELNLSSLELGDSALYFCASSTETSGGAQTQYFGPGTRLLVL.

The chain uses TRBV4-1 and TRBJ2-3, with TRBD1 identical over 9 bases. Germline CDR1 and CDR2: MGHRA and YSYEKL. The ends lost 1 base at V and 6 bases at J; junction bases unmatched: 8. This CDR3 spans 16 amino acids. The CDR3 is CASSQGFTGGADTQYF. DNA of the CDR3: TGCGCCAGCAGCCAAGGGTTTACAGGGGGCGCGGATACGCAGTATTTT.

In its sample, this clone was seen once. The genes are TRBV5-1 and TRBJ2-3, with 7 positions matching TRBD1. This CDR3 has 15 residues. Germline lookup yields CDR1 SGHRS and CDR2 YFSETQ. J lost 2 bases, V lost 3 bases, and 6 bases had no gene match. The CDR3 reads CASSWTGDPTDTQYF. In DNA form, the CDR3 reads TGCGCCAGCAGCTGGACAGGAGATCCCACAGATACGCAGTATTTT.

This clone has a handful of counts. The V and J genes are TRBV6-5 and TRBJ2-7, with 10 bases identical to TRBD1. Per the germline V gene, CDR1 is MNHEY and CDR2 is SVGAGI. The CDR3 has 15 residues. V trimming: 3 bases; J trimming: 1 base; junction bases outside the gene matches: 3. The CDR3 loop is CASSYPGQGSYEQYF. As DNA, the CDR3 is TGTGCCAGCAGTTATCCGGGACAGGGGTCCTACGAGCAGTACTTC.

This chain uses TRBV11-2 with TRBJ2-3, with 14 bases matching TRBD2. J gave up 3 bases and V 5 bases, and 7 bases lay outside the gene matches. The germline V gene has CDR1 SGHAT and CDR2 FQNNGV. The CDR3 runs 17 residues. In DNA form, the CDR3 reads TGTGCCAGCAGCCCAGGACTAGCGGGGGGTTGGACAGATACGCAGTATTTT. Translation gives CASSPGLAGGWTDTQYF.

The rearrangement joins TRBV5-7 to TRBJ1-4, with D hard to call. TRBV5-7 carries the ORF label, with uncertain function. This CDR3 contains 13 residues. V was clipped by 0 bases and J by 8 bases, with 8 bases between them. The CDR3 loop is CASSLASGEKLFF. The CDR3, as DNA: TGTGCCAGCAGCTTGGCTTCGGGGGAAAAACTGTTTTTT.

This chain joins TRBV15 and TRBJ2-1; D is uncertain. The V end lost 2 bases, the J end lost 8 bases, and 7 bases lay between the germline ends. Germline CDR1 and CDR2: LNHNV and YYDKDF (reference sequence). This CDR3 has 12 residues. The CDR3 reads CATSRIRDEQFF. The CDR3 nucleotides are TGTGCCACCAGCAGAATTCGGGATGAGCAGTTCTTC.

The CDR3 DNA reads TGTGCCAGCAGCCGGACCGGGACAGGGGGCGTGGGAAGCAATCAGCCCCAGCATTTT. This translates into CASSRTGTGGVGSNQPQHF. The chain uses TRBV13 and TRBJ1-5; 12 positions agree with TRBD1. Germline CDR1 reads PRHDT; CDR2 reads FYEKMQ (reference sequence). This CDR3 is built from 19 residues. V trimming: 5 bases; J trimming: 1 base; junction bases outside the gene matches: 12.

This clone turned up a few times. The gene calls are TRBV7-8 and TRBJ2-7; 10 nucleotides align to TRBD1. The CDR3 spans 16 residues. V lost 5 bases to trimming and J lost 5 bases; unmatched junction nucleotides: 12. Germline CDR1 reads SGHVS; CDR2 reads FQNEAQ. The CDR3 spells CASSQRSQGQGNEQYF. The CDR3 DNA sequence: TGTGCCAGCAGCCAAAGGAGCCAGGGACAGGGGAACGAGCAGTACTTC.

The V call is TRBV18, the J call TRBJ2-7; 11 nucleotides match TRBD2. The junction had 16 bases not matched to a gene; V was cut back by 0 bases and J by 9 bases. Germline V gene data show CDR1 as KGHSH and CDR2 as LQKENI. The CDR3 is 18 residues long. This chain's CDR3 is CASSPPKLAGGQTQGQYF. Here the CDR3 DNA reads TGTGCCAGCTCACCACCGAAGCTAGCGGGGGGCCAAACGCAGGGGCAGTACTTC.

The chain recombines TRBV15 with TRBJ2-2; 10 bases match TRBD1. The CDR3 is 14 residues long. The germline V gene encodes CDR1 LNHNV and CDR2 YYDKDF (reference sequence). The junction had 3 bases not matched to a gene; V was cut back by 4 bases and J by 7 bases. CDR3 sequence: CATSMRTGGGELFF. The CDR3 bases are TGTGCCACCAGCATGAGGACAGGGGGCGGGGAGCTGTTTTTT. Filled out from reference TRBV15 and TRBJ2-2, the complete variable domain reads DAMVIQNPRYQVTQFGKPVTLSCSQTLNHNVMYWYQQKSSQAPKLLFHYYDKDFNNEADTPDNFQSRRPNTSFCFLDIRSPGLGDTAMYLCATSMRTGGGELFFGEGSRLTVL.

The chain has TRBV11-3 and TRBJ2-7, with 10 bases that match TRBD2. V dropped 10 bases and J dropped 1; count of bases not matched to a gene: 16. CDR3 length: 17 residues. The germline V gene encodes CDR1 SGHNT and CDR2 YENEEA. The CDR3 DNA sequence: TGTGCCAACCCCTCCTCCACCCCTAGCGGGAGTTCCTACGAGCAGTACTTC. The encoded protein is CANPSSTPSGSSYEQYF.

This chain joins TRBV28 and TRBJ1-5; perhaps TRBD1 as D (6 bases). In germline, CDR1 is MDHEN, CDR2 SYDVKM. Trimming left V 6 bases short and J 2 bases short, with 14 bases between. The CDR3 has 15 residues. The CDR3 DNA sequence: TGTGCCAGCAGACCAAGGGGGGGTGGCAATCAGCCCCAGCATTTT. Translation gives CASRPRGGGNQPQHF.

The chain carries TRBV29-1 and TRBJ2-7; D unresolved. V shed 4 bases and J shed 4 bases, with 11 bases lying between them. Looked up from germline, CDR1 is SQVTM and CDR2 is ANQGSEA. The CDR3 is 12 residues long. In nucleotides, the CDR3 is TGCAGCGTTGGCCGTAGTAAGTACGAGCAGTACTTC. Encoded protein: CSVGRSKYEQYF.

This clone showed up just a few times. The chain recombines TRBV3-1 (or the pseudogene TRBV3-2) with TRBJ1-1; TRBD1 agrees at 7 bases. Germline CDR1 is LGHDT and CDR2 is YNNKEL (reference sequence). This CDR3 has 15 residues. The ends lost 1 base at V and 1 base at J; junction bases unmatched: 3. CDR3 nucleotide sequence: TGTGCCAGCAGCCAAGGGACAGGAGGGAACACTGAAGCTTTCTTT. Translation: CASSQGTGGNTEAFF.

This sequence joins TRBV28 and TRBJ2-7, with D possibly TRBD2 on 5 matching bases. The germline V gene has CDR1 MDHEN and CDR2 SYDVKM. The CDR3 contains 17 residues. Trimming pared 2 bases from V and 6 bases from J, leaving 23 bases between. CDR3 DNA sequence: TGTGCCAGCAGTTTAAGGGAGACAAGCGTTCCCGTTCCCGAGCAGTACTTC. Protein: CASSLRETSVPVPEQYF.

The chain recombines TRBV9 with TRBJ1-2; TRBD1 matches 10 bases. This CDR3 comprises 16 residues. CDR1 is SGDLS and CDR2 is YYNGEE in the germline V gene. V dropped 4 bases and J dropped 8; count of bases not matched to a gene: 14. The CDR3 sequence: CASSSRTGQGRGGYTF. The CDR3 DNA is TGTGCCAGCAGCTCCCGGACGGGACAGGGGCGGGGAGGCTACACCTTC.

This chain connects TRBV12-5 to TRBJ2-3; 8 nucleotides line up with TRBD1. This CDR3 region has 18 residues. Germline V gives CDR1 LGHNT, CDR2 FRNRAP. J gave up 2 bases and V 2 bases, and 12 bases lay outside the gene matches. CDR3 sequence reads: CASGLLRTGREDTDTQYF. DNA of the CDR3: TGTGCTAGTGGTTTGCTCCGGACAGGGAGAGAGGACACAGATACGCAGTATTTT.

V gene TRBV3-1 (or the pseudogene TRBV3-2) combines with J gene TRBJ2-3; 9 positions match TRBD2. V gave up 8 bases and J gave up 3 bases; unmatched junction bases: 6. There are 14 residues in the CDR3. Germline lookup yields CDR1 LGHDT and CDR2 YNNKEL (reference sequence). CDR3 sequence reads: CASGKRGVTDTQYF. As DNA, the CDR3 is TGTGCCAGCGGTAAGCGGGGGGTTACAGATACGCAGTATTTT.

CDR3 amino acids: CASSFSSGGLSFGELFF. In nucleotides, the CDR3 is TGTGCCAGCAGTTTTTCTAGCGGGGGGCTATCGTTCGGGGAGCTGTTTTTT. This chain joins TRBV28 and TRBJ2-2; TRBD2 matches 11 bases. V was pared by 3 bases and J by 7 bases, with 10 bases of the junction left unmatched. Germline assignment: CDR1 MDHEN and CDR2 SYDVKM. The CDR3 contains 17 residues.